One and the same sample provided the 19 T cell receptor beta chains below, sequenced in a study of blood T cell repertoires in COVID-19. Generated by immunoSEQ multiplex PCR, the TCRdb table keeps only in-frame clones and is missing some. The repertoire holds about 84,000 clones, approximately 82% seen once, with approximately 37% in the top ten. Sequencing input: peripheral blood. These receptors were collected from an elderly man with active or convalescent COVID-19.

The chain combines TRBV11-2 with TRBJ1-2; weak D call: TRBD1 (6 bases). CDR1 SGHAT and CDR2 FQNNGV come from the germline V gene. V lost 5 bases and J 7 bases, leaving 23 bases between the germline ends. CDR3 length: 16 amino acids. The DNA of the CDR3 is TGTGCCAGCAGCGACCCGGGACAACTCCAGGTCGGTGGCTACACCTTC. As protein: CASSDPGQLQVGGYTF.

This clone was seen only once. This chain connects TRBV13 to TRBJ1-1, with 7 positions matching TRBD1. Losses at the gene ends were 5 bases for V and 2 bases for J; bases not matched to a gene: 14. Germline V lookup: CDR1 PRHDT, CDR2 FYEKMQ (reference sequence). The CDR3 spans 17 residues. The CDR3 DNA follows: TGTGCCAGCAGCCCCAGGGGAACGACAGGGAGAAACACTGAAGCTTTCTTT. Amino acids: CASSPRGTTGRNTEAFF.

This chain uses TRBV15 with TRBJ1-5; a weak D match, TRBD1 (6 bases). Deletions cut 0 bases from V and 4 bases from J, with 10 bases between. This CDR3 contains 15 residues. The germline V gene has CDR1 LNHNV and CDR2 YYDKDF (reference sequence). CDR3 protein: CATSRDRQANQPQHF. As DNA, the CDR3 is TGTGCCACCAGCAGAGATCGACAGGCTAATCAGCCCCAGCATTTT.

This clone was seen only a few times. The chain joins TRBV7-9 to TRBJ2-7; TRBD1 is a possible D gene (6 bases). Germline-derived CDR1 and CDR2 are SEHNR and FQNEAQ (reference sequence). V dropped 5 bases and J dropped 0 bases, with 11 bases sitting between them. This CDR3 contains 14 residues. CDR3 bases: TGTGCCAGCAGCAACCAGGGGTCCTCCTACGAGCAGTACTTC. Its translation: CASSNQGSSYEQYF.

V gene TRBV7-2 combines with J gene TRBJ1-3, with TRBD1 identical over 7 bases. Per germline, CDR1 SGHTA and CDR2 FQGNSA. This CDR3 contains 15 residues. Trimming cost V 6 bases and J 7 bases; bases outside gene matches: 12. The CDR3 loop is CASRIAPDRVNTIYF. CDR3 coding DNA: TGTGCCAGCAGGATCGCCCCCGACAGGGTCAACACCATATATTTT.

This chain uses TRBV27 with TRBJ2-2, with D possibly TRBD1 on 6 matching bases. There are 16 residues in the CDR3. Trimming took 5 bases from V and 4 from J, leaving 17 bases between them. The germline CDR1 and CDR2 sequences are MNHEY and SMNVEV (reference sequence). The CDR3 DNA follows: TGTGCCAGCAGTACAACAGGGCCCTCGGGCACCGGGGAGCTGTTTTTT. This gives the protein CASSTTGPSGTGELFF.

CDR3 nucleotide sequence: TGCGCCAGCAGCTTGGGTAGGCAGGGAATCCAAGAGACCCAGTACTTC. Protein product: CASSLGRQGIQETQYF. The rearrangement joins TRBV5-1 to TRBJ2-5; D is possibly TRBD1 (5 bases). The CDR3 has 16 residues. Trimming left V 0 bases short and J 1 base short, with 13 bases between. Germline CDR1 and CDR2: SGHRS and YFSETQ.

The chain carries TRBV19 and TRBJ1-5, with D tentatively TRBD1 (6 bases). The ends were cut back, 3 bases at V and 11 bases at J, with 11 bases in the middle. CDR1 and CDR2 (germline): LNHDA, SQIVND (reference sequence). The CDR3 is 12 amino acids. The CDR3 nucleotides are TGTGCCAGTAGTATCTTACAGGGCACCCAGCATTTT. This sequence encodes CASSILQGTQHF.

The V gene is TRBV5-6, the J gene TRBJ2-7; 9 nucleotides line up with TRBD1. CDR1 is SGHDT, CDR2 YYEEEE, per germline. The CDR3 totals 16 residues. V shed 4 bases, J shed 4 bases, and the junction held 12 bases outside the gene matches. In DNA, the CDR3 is TGTGCCAGCAGCCCCTCCGGGACAGGGTTTTTATACGAGCAGTACTTC. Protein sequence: CASSPSGTGFLYEQYF.

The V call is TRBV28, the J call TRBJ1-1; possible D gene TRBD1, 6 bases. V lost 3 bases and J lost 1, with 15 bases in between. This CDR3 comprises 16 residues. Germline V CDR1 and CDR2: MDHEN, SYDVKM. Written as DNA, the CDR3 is TGTGCCAGCAGTTTTGGGGGCGCTGTGGGGAACACTGAAGCTTTCTTT. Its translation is CASSFGGAVGNTEAFF. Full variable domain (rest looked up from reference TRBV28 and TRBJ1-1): DVKVTQSSRYLVKRTGEKVFLECVQDMDHENMFWYRQDPGLGLRLIYFSYDVKMKEKGDIPEGYSVSREKKERFSLILESASTNQTSMYLCASSFGGAVGNTEAFFGQGTRLTVV.

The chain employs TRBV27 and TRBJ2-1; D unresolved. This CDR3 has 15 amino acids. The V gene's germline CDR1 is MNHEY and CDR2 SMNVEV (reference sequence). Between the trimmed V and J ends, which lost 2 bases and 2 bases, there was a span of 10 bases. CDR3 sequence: CASSLRVAPYNEQFF. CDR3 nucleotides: TGTGCCAGCAGTTTAAGAGTAGCCCCCTACAATGAGCAGTTCTTC.

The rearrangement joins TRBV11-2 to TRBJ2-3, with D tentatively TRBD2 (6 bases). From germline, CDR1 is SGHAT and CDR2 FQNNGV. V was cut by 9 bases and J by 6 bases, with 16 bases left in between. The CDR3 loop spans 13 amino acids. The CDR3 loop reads CASGLGLFDTQYF. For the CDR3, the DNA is TGTGCCAGTGGGTTGGGACTTTTTGATACGCAGTATTTT.

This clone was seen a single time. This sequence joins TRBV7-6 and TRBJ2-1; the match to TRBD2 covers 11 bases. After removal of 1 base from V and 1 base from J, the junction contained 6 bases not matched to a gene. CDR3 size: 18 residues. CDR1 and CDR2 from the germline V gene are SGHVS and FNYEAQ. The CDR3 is CASSLVTSGTSSYNEQFF. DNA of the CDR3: TGTGCCAGCAGCTTAGTGACTAGCGGGACATCTTCCTACAATGAGCAGTTCTTC.

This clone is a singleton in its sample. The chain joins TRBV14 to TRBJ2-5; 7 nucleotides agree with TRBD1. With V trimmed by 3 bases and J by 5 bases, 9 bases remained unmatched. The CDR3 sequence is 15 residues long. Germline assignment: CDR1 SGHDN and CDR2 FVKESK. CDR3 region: CASSQLQGKAETQYF. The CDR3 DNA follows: TGTGCCAGCAGCCAGTTACAGGGGAAGGCGGAGACCCAGTACTTC.

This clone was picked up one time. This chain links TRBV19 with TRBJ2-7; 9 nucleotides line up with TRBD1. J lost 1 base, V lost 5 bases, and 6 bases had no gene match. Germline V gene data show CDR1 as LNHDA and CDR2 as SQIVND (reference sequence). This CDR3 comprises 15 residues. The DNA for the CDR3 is TGTGCCAGTAGTCTCAACAGGGGGCTGTCCTACGAGCAGTACTTC. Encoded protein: CASSLNRGLSYEQYF. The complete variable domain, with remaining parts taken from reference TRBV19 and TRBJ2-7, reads DGGITQSPKYLFRKEGQNVTLSCEQNLNHDAMYWYRQDPGQGLRLIYYSQIVNDFQKGDIAEGYSVSREKKESFPLTVTSAQKNPTAFYLCASSLNRGLSYEQYFGPGTRLTVT.

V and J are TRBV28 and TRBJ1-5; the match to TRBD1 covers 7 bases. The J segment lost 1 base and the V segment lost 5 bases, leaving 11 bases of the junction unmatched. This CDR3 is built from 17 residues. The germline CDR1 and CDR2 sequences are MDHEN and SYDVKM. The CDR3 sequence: CASSAGTAVFSNQPQHF. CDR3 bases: TGTGCCAGCAGTGCCGGGACAGCCGTATTCAGCAATCAGCCCCAGCATTTT.

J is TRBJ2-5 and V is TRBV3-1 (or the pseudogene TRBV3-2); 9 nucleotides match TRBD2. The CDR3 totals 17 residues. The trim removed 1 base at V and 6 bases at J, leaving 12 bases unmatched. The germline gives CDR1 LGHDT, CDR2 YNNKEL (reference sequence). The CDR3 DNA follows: TGTGCCAGCAGCCAAGTTGGCGGGGGGGCGTATTTACAGACCCAGTACTTC. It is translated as CASSQVGGGAYLQTQYF.

The CDR3 here is CASSQDESGTSGYGELFF. For the CDR3, the DNA is TGCGCCAGCAGCCAAGATGAATCCGGGACTAGCGGGTACGGGGAGCTGTTTTTT. V is TRBV4-3 and J is TRBJ2-2, with TRBD2 matching over 12 bases. With 0 bases clipped from V and 7 bases from J, the junction kept 9 bases outside the gene matches. The CDR3 is 18 amino acids. CDR1 LGHNA and CDR2 YSLEER come from the germline V gene.

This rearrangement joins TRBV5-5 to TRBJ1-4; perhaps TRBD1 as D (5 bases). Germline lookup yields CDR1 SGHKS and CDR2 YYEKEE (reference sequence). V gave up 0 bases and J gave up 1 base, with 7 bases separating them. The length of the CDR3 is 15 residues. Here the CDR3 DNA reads TGTGCCAGCAGCTTGGAGGACATAACTAATGAAAAACTGTTTTTT. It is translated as CASSLEDITNEKLFF.